These 24 T cell receptor beta chains share one sample of origin, sequenced in a study of cytomegalovirus exposure and HLA in healthy donors. Measured with immunoSEQ multiplex PCR; TCRdb has only the in-frame clones, and not every one. This sample has 150,000 to 200,000 clones, with 86% found just once. The source material was PBMCs. The receptors come from a man between 18 and 29 years old in good health and CMV-seropositive.

The chain couples TRBV5-1 to TRBJ2-2, with TRBD1 matching 7 bases. The CDR3 extends over 15 amino acids. With V trimmed by 5 bases and J by 3 bases, 7 bases remained unmatched. Germline V gene sequence: CDR1 SGHRS, CDR2 YFSETQ. CDR3 nucleotides: TGCGCCAGCAGAGAGACAGGGTGGTACACCGGGGAGCTGTTTTTT. Amino acids: CASRETGWYTGELFF.

The CDR3 protein is CASSLLAGNEQYF. The CDR3 region has the DNA TGTGCCAGCAGTTTATTAGCGGGGAACGAGCAGTACTTC. The chain uses TRBV28 and TRBJ2-7; 8 positions agree with TRBD2. Germline-derived CDR1 and CDR2 are MDHEN and SYDVKM. The CDR3 covers 13 residues. The trim removed 1 base at V and 5 bases at J, leaving 1 base unmatched.

The chain employs TRBV6-4 and TRBJ2-1; 10 positions agree with TRBD2. CDR3 size: 15 residues. CDR1 is MRHNA and CDR2 is SNTAGT in the germline V gene. J lost 7 bases, V lost 6 bases, and 9 bases had no gene match. CDR3 sequence reads: CASRLTSGPVNEQFF. Here the CDR3 DNA reads TGTGCCAGCAGATTGACTAGCGGGCCCGTAAATGAGCAGTTCTTC.

This clone was detected only once. The CDR3 DNA is TGCGCCAGCAGCCAGCCGACTAGCCGCGGTCCCTTCTACAATGAGCAGTTCTTC. Its translation: CASSQPTSRGPFYNEQFF. This rearrangement joins TRBV4-1 to TRBJ2-1; 7 nucleotides match TRBD2. The germline V gene has CDR1 MGHRA and CDR2 YSYEKL. This CDR3 has 18 residues. V was clipped by 3 bases and J by 3 bases; unmatched bases: 14.

V is TRBV4-3 and J is TRBJ2-2; unclear D gene. Germline lookup yields CDR1 LGHNA and CDR2 YSLEER. Trimming took off 0 bases at V and 9 bases at J, with 11 bases between the two ends. This CDR3 is 14 amino acids long. The DNA of the CDR3 is TGCGCCAGCAGCCAAGATAGATACGAATGGGAGCTGTTTTTT. It yields the protein CASSQDRYEWELFF.

The CDR3 DNA sequence: TGTGCCAGCAGCTCCGGACAGGGTCACTCGGGGGAGCTGTTTTTT. It specifies CASSSGQGHSGELFF. The V gene is TRBV28, the J gene TRBJ2-2; the match to TRBD1 covers 8 bases. The germline CDR1 and CDR2 sequences are MDHEN and SYDVKM. V was pared by 6 bases and J by 8 bases, with 11 bases of the junction left unmatched. This CDR3 is 15 amino acids long.

The chain is built from TRBV11-2 and TRBJ1-2; D may be TRBD1 (6 bases). V lost 3 bases, J lost 4 bases, and 15 bases lay in between. There are 15 residues in the CDR3. Germline V lookup: CDR1 SGHAT, CDR2 FQNNGV. CDR3 protein: CASSFVLGAGYGYTF. CDR3 nucleotides: TGTGCCAGCAGCTTTGTCTTGGGGGCGGGCTATGGCTACACCTTC.

V gene TRBV10-3 combines with J gene TRBJ2-1; D perhaps matches TRBD2 (6 bases). CDR1 and CDR2 (germline): ENHRY, SYGVKD. Between the trimmed V and J ends, which lost 2 bases and 14 bases, there was a span of 13 bases. This CDR3 comprises 12 residues. The CDR3 is CAISEPNGGEFF. CDR3 bases: TGTGCCATCAGTGAGCCAAACGGAGGGGAGTTCTTC.

The chain uses TRBV27 and TRBJ1-5; D is perhaps TRBD1 (5 bases). The V gene lost 4 bases and the J gene lost 6 bases, with 13 bases spanning the gap. This CDR3 region has 14 residues. Germline lookup yields CDR1 MNHEY and CDR2 SMNVEV (reference sequence). The CDR3 reads CASSYAPGSQPQHF. CDR3 coding DNA: TGTGCCAGCAGTTATGCCCCAGGGTCTCAGCCCCAGCATTTT.

V usage is TRBV28 and J usage is TRBJ2-7, with a tentative D call TRBD2 (6 bases). The length of the CDR3 is 15 residues. Germline CDR1 and CDR2: MDHEN and SYDVKM. Trimming shortened V by 6 bases and J by 0 bases, and 15 bases separated the two germline ends. CDR3 DNA sequence: TGTGCCAGCAGCTCCGCCTCGGGAGTCTCCTACGAGCAGTACTTC. Translation: CASSSASGVSYEQYF.

This chain connects TRBV7-9 to TRBJ2-4; TRBD2 is a possible D gene (5 bases). The ends were cut back, 6 bases at V and 2 bases at J, with 17 bases in the middle. CDR1 and CDR2 (germline): SEHNR, FQNEAQ (reference sequence). This CDR3 is built from 16 residues. The CDR3 DNA is TGTGCCAGCAGTCACCAGGCCGGGAAAACCAAAAACATTCAGTACTTC. This codes for CASSHQAGKTKNIQYF. Based on the CDR3 plus reference TRBV7-9 and TRBJ2-4, the full variable domain is DTGVSQNPRHKITKRGQNVTFRCDPISEHNRLYWYRQTLGQGPEFLTYFQNEAQLEKSRLLSDRFSAERPKGSFSTLEIQRTEQGDSAMYLCASSHQAGKTKNIQYFGAGTRLSVL.

The chain uses TRBV29-1 and TRBJ2-5; TRBD2 is a possible D gene (7 bases). V was pared by 7 bases and J by 5 bases, with 14 bases between. The CDR3 runs to 12 residues. Per germline, CDR1 SQVTM and CDR2 ANQGSEA. The CDR3 sequence is CSARGAEETQYF. DNA for the CDR3: TGCAGCGCCCGGGGGGCGGAGGAGACCCAGTACTTC.

The chain has TRBV20-1 and TRBJ2-1, with a possible D match to TRBD1 (6 bases). The length of the CDR3 is 11 residues. The V gene lost 6 bases and the J gene lost 9 bases, with 12 bases spanning the gap. Germline CDR1 and CDR2: DFQATT and SNEGSKA (reference sequence). CDR3 in DNA: TGCAGTGCCTCCCGAGGGGGTGAGCAGTTCTTC. It is translated as CSASRGGEQFF.

The chain couples TRBV9 to TRBJ1-2; 9 positions match TRBD1. From germline, CDR1 is SGDLS and CDR2 YYNGEE. V lost 7 bases and J lost 1; bases outside the gene matches: 11. The CDR3 sequence is 16 residues long. As DNA, the CDR3 is TGTGCCAGCGGATGGTCAGGGGACAGGGTTAACTATGGCTACACCTTC. It is translated as CASGWSGDRVNYGYTF.

This clone came up once. The DNA for the CDR3 is TGTGCCAGCACCACCGACTCAACCCCATACAATGAGCAGTTCTTC. It codes for CASTTDSTPYNEQFF. The J gene is TRBJ2-1, the V gene TRBV28; D is ambiguous. Trimming cost V 7 bases and J 4 bases, with 17 bases left between them. The CDR3 sequence is 15 residues long. Germline V gene sequence: CDR1 MDHEN, CDR2 SYDVKM. The full variable domain, rest sourced from reference TRBV28 and TRBJ2-1, is DVKVTQSSRYLVKRTGEKVFLECVQDMDHENMFWYRQDPGLGLRLIYFSYDVKMKEKGDIPEGYSVSREKKERFSLILESASTNQTSMYLCASTTDSTPYNEQFFGPGTRLTVL.

The chain is built from TRBV5-1 and TRBJ1-2; 7 bases align to TRBD1. Germline loops: CDR1 SGHRS, CDR2 YFSETQ. The CDR3 covers 14 residues. Trimming cost V 6 bases and J 6 bases; bases outside gene matches: 11. The CDR3 loop reads CASKSQEGADGYTF. For the CDR3, the DNA is TGCGCCAGCAAATCCCAGGAGGGGGCAGATGGCTACACCTTC.

This clone was detected only a few times. V gene TRBV29-1 combines with J gene TRBJ2-2, with 8 bases identical to TRBD1. Germline CDR1 reads SQVTM; CDR2 reads ANQGSEA. CDR3 length equals 12 residues. Trimming cost V 6 bases and J 9 bases; bases outside gene matches: 6. This chain's CDR3 is CSVGQGSRELFF. The CDR3 nucleotides read TGCAGCGTCGGACAGGGTTCGAGGGAGCTGTTTTTT.

The chain recombines TRBV19 with TRBJ2-1, with 11 bases fitting TRBD2. From germline, CDR1 is LNHDA and CDR2 SQIVND (reference sequence). This CDR3 comprises 14 residues. Trimming removed 5 bases from V and 6 bases from J; junction bases left unmatched: 3. The CDR3 DNA follows: TGTGCCAGTAGTCCCACTAGCGGGAGCAATGAGCAGTTCTTC. Amino acids: CASSPTSGSNEQFF.

The V call is TRBV6-5, the J call TRBJ2-1; D perhaps matches TRBD1 (6 bases). The CDR3 sequence is 15 residues long. The germline V and J ends were trimmed by 4 bases and 3 bases, with 13 bases remaining between them. Germline CDR1 is MNHEY and CDR2 is SVGAGI. CDR3 nucleotides: TGTGCCAGCAGTTCGGGACACGACTACTACAATGAGCAGTTCTTC. It yields the protein CASSSGHDYYNEQFF.

Only a few counts were recorded for this clone. This chain uses TRBV7-9 with TRBJ2-1; 10 bases fit TRBD2. V lost 5 bases, J lost 6 bases, and 4 bases stayed unmatched. The CDR3 loop spans 14 amino acids. CDR1 SEHNR and CDR2 FQNEAQ come from the germline V gene (reference sequence). CDR3 nucleotide sequence: TGTGCCAGCAGCCGCACTAGCGGGATCAATGAGCAGTTCTTC. Translated, it gives CASSRTSGINEQFF.

The rearrangement uses TRBV5-6 and TRBJ2-7; D possibly corresponds to TRBD1 (5 bases). The V and J ends lost 4 bases and 0 bases respectively, with 11 bases between them. The germline V gene has CDR1 SGHDT and CDR2 YYEEEE. The CDR3 is 14 amino acids. CDR3 region: CASSDSTSSYEQYF. The CDR3 nucleotides are TGTGCCAGCAGCGACAGCACATCCTCCTACGAGCAGTACTTC.

This clone has a handful of counts. The CDR3 DNA is TGTGCCAGTTCTAGCGGGGGGGCCGGGTACGAGCAGTACTTC. The encoded protein is CASSSGGAGYEQYF. The chain couples TRBV5-4 to TRBJ2-7; 12 bases align to TRBD2. Germline values: CDR1 SGHNT, CDR2 YYREEE (reference sequence). This CDR3 spans 14 amino acids. V lost 8 bases and J lost 4; bases outside the gene matches: 7.

The chain employs TRBV27 and TRBJ2-7; D may be TRBD1 (6 bases). V was cut by 5 bases and J by 6 bases, with 29 bases left in between. CDR3 length: 18 residues. Germline-derived CDR1 and CDR2 are MNHEY and SMNVEV (reference sequence). The CDR3, as DNA: TGTGCCAGCAGTCCCCCCCCACTGGCGAACAGGGTGGTTTTCGAGCAGTACTTC. It codes for CASSPPPLANRVVFEQYF.

About this clone itself: One end of the junction fails to match germline, which may point to a read error. Here the CDR3 DNA reads TGCGCCAGCAGCCAAGATAGGTGGCTAGCGGAGACCCAATACTTC. Protein sequence: CASSQDRWLAETQYF. The chain carries TRBV4-3 and TRBJ2-5; 7 nucleotides match TRBD2. CDR1 is LGHNA, CDR2 YSLEER, per germline. This CDR3 has 15 residues.